This paragraph covers one TCR beta chain sequence. Other DNA sequences from this sample encode an identical CDR3 as well. TCRdb keeps only in-frame clones here, not all; method: immunoSEQ multiplex PCR. In the table there are 150,000 to 200,000 clones, roughly 76% of which are singletons. These data come from a study of blood T cell repertoires in COVID-19. The sequence was obtained from an elderly woman with COVID-19, enrolled during active disease. Material: peripheral blood.

The CDR3 region is CASSLRQGNQPQHF. In nucleotides, the CDR3 is TGTGCCAGCAGTTTACGGCAGGGCAATCAGCCCCAGCATTTT. The V call is TRBV27, the J call TRBJ1-5; D gene ambiguous. The V and J ends lost 2 bases and 2 bases respectively, with 7 bases between them. Germline V gives CDR1 MNHEY, CDR2 SMNVEV (reference sequence). The CDR3 length is 14 residues.